These T cell receptor beta chains were read from a single sample in a study of T cells after yellow fever vaccination. TCRdb used MiXCR to reprocess the 5' RACE reads, holding one entry per CDR3 protein. The sample gives a few hundred thousand distinct CDR3 sequences, 4.1% of which show up once; about 22% is in the top ten. This material consisted of PBMCs, taken 5 days after the yellow fever booster vaccination. The source of these receptors is a young man who received the YFV17D yellow fever vaccine. The CDR3 runs from the conserved cysteine through the conserved F or W. Each record gives: V gene, clone size, J gene, D gene, CDR3 DNA, CDR3 protein. A D gene is named only where the DNA matches it firmly. A clone size is listed for some rows: how often the clone was seen (once, few, many), or a class if it is expanded.

TRBV7-2	few	TRBJ1-2	-	TGTGCCAGCAGCTTAGGTGTAGGATCGTATGGCTACACCTTC	CASSLGVGSYGYTF
TRBV6-6	many	TRBJ2-3	-	TGTGCCAGCAGTCCCCAGGACGGTTATACGCAGTATTTT	CASSPQDGYTQYF
TRBV7-2	many	TRBJ1-3	-	TGTGCCAGCAGCTTAGCAGGGGCTGGAAACACCATATATTTT	CASSLAGAGNTIYF
TRBV6-2/TRBV6-3	-	TRBJ1-2	-	TGTGCCAGCAGTGAAGAGGAACAGGGCTACTATGGCTACACCTTC	CASSEEEQGYYGYTF
TRBV7-2	many	TRBJ2-5	-	TGTGCCAGCAGCTTTCAGGGAATTGAGACCCAGTACTTC	CASSFQGIETQYF
TRBV27	few	TRBJ2-2	TRBD2	TGTGCCAGCCAGACTAGCGGGAACACCGGGGAGCTGTTTTTT	CASQTSGNTGELFF
TRBV5-1	many	TRBJ2-1	-	TGCGCCAGCAGCTTGGGACTGGACTCCTACAATGAGCAGTTCTTC	CASSLGLDSYNEQFF
TRBV5-1	many	TRBJ2-5	-	TGCGCCAGCGGCACAGGGCTGGAGACCCAGTACTTC	CASGTGLETQYF
TRBV7-2	-	TRBJ2-2	-	TGTGCCAGCAGCTTACGGGCTCTAGCGAACACCGGGGAGCTGTTTTTT	CASSLRALANTGELFF
TRBV5-1	-	TRBJ2-5	-	TGCGCCAGCAGAGACTCGGATGTTCAAGAGACCCAGTACTTC	CASRDSDVQETQYF
TRBV5-1	-	TRBJ2-3	TRBD2	TGCGCCAGCAGCTCCACTAGCGGGGGGGCCACATTAGATACGCAGTATTTT	CASSSTSGGATLDTQYF
TRBV10-3	few	TRBJ2-3	TRBD2	TGTGCCATCAGTGACGAGTTAGCGGGGGGCGGGGGAGATACGCAGTATTTT	CAISDELAGGGGDTQYF
TRBV7-2	few	TRBJ2-6	-	TGTGCCAGCAGCCCTTACAACTCTGGGGCCAACGTCCTGACTTTC	CASSPYNSGANVLTF
TRBV16	few	TRBJ2-7	-	TGTGCCAGCAGCCCTGGGGGCACGGCGGGGCAGTACTTC	CASSPGGTAGQYF
TRBV29-1	-	TRBJ2-1	TRBD2	TGCAGCGTCCGGACTAGCTCCTACAATGAGCAGTTCTTC	CSVRTSSYNEQFF
TRBV7-2	-	TRBJ2-7	-	TGTGCCAGCAGCTTGTCGCATACGAGCTCCTACGAGCAGTACTTC	CASSLSHTSSYEQYF
TRBV4-2	many	TRBJ2-3	-	TGTGCCAGCAGCCAAGAAACGACGTCGTTCGTGGGCACAGATACGCAGTATTTT	CASSQETTSFVGTDTQYF
TRBV7-3	few	TRBJ2-3	-	TGTGCCAGCAGCCTAACCGAAGGGGGGCCAGATACGCAGTATTTT	CASSLTEGGPDTQYF
TRBV9	few	TRBJ1-1	-	TGTGCCAGCAGCGTTGACAGGCTGAACACTGAAGCTTTCTTT	CASSVDRLNTEAFF
TRBV5-1	many	TRBJ2-5	-	TGCGCCAGCACCTCCCCGGAGGCCAGACAAGAGACCCAGTACTTC	CASTSPEARQETQYF
TRBV5-1	-	TRBJ2-7	-	TGCGCCACCAGCTTGGTGTCAGCCAATCCAGTCTACGAGCAGTACTTC	CATSLVSANPVYEQYF
TRBV7-8	-	TRBJ2-1	TRBD2	TGTGCCGGCACCCACCGACTAGCGGGGAGGAATGAGCAGTTCTTC	CAGTHRLAGRNEQFF
TRBV10-3	-	TRBJ2-5	TRBD2	TGTGCCATCAGTGTTTCGGGGGGTGGCGAGACCCAGTACTTC	CAISVSGGGETQYF
TRBV29-1	few	TRBJ2-5	-	TGCAGCGTTGAAGGGGGGCTAGTTGGGGAGACCCAGTACTTC	CSVEGGLVGETQYF
TRBV7-3	few	TRBJ2-5	-	TGTGCCAGCAGCTTTTCTGGGGGAGGTCAAGAGACCCAGTACTTC	CASSFSGGGQETQYF
TRBV7-9	few	TRBJ1-6	-	TGTGCCAGCAGCTTTCAGGGTCCTATTAATTCACCCCTCCACTTT	CASSFQGPINSPLHF
TRBV20-1	-	TRBJ2-7	TRBD2	TGCAGTGCTAGTACCGGGACTAGCGGGGGAGGCTACGAGCAGTACTTC	CSASTGTSGGGYEQYF
TRBV20-1	few	TRBJ2-2	-	TGCAGTGCTATGGGACCGAGGACCGGGGAGCTGTTTTTT	CSAMGPRTGELFF
TRBV7-9	-	TRBJ2-3	-	TGTGCCATAACGGAGGGGGCCGGAGTTCCAGATACGCAGTATTTT	CAITEGAGVPDTQYF
TRBV7-6	few	TRBJ1-3	-	TGTGCCAGCAGCCGAGTAAGCGGAAACACCATATATTTT	CASSRVSGNTIYF
TRBV7-2	-	TRBJ1-2	-	TGTGCCAGCAGCCGACAGGTCTATGGCTACACCTTC	CASSRQVYGYTF
TRBV24-1	many	TRBJ2-5	TRBD2	TGTGCCACCAGTGATCGGACTAGCGCCCAAGAGACCCAGTACTTC	CATSDRTSAQETQYF